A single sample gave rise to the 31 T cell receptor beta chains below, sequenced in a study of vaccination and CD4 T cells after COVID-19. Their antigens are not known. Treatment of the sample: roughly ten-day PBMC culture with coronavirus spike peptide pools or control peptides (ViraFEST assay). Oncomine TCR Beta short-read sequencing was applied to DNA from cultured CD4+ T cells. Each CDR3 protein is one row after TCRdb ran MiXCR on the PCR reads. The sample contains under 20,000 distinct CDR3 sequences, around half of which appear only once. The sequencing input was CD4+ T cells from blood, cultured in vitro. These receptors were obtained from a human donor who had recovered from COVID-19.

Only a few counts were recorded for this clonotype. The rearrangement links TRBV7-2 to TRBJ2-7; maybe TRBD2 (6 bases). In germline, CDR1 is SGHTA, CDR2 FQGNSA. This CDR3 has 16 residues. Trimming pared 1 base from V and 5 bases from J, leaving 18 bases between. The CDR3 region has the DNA TGTGCCAGCAGCTTAGGGAGGTTGGGACTGGGGGACGAGCAGTACTTC. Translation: CASSLGRLGLGDEQYF.

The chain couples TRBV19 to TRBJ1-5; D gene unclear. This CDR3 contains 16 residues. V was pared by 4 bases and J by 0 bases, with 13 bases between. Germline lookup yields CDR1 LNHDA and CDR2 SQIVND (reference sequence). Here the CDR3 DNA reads TGTGCCAGTAGTAGCGGGGTTCTGTATAGCAATCAGCCCCAGCATTTT. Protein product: CASSSGVLYSNQPQHF.

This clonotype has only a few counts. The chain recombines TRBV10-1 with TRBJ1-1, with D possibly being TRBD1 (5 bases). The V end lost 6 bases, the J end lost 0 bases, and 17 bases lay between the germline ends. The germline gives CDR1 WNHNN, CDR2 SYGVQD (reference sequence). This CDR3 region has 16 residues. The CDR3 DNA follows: TGCGCCAGCAGGGGCCTTGGGACGGCCATGAACACTGAAGCTTTCTTT. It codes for CASRGLGTAMNTEAFF.

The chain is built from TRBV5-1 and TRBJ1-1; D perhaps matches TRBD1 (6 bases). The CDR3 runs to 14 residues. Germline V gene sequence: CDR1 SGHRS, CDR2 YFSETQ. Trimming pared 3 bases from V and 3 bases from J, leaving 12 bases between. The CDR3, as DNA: TGCGCCAGCAGCTGGGGGGGCTTAGACACTGAAGCTTTCTTT. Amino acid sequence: CASSWGGLDTEAFF.

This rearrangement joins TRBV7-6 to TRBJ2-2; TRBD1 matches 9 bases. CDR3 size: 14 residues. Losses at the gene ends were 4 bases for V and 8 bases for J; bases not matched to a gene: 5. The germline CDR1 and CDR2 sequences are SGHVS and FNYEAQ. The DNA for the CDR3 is TGTGCCAGCAGCTCTACAGGGGGCTCTGGGGAGCTGTTTTTT. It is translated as CASSSTGGSGELFF.

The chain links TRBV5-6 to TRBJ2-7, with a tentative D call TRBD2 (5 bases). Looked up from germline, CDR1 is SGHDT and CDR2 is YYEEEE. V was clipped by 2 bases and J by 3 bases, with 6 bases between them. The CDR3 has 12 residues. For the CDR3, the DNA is TGTGCCAGCAGCTTCCGGGGCTACGAGCAGTACTTC. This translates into CASSFRGYEQYF.

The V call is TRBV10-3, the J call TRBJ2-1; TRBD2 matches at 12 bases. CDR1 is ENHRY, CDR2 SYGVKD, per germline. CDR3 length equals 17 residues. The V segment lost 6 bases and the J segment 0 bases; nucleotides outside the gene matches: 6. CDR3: CAISRTSGIDSYNEQFF. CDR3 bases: TGTGCCATCAGCCGGACTAGCGGGATTGACTCCTACAATGAGCAGTTCTTC.

Here the CDR3 DNA reads TGTGCCGCGGGGCGGGCCTCCCCCAATGAGCAGTTCTTC. Protein sequence: CAAGRASPNEQFF. The V gene is TRBV6-1, the J gene TRBJ2-1; a weak D match, TRBD2 (6 bases). The V gene's germline CDR1 is MNHNS and CDR2 SASEGT. This CDR3 is built from 13 residues. Trimming removed 11 bases from V and 6 bases from J, with 17 bases in between.

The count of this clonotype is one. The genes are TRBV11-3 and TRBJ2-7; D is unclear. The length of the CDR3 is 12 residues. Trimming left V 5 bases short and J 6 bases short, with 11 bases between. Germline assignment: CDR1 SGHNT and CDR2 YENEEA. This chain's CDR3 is CASSPHLGEQYF. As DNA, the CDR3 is TGTGCCAGCAGCCCCCACTTGGGCGAGCAGTACTTC.

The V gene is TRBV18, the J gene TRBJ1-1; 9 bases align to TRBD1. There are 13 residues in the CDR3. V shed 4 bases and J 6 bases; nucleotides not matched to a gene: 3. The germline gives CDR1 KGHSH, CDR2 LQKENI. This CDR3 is CASSRDRDSEAFF. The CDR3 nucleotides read TGTGCCAGCTCACGGGACAGGGACTCTGAAGCTTTCTTT. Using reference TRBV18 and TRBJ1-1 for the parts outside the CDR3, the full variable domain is NAGVMQNPRHLVRRRGQEARLRCSPMKGHSHVYWYRQLPEEGLKFMVYLQKENIIDESGMPKERFSAEFPKEGPSILRIQQVVRGDSAAYFCASSRDRDSEAFFGQGTRLTVV.

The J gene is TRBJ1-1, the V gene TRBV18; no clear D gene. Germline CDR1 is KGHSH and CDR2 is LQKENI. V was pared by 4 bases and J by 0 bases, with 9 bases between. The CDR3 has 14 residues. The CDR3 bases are TGTGCCAGCTCACAAAATCGGGTGAACACTGAAGCTTTCTTT. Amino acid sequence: CASSQNRVNTEAFF.

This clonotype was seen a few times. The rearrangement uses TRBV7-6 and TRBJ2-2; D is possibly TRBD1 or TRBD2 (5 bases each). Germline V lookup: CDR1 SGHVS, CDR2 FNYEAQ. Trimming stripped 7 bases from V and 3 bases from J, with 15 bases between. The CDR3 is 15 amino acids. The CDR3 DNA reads TGTGCCAGCACTCTAAGCGAGGGGCACACCGGGGAGCTGTTTTTT. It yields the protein CASTLSEGHTGELFF.

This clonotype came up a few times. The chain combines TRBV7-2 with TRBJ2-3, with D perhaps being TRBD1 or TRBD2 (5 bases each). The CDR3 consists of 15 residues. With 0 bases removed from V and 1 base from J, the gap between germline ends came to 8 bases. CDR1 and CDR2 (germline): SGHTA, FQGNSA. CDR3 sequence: CASSLAQGRTDTQYF. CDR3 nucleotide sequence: TGTGCCAGCAGCTTAGCGCAGGGACGCACAGATACGCAGTATTTT.

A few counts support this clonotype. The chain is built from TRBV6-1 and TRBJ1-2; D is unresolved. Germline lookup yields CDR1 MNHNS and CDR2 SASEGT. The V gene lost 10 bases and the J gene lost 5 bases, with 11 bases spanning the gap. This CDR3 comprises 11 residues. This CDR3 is CATRRGYGYTF. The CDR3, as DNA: TGTGCCACCCGAAGAGGGTATGGCTACACCTTC.

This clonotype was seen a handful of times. DNA for the CDR3: TGTGCCAGCAGCAAAGCCACCGGGACGGTAAGCTCCTACGAGCAGTACTTC. Residues: CASSKATGTVSSYEQYF. J is TRBJ2-7 and V is TRBV6-2 or TRBV6-3, with D perhaps given as TRBD1 or TRBD2 (5 bases each). The CDR3 extends over 17 amino acids. V shed 6 bases and J shed 0 bases, with 21 bases lying between them. The V gene's germline CDR1 is MNHEY and CDR2 SVGEGT.

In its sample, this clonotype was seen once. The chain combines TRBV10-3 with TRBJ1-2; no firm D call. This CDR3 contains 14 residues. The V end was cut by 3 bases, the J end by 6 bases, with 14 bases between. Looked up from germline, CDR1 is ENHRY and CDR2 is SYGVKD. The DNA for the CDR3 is TGTGCCATCAGTGAAGATACAATACGAAATGGCTACACCTTC. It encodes CAISEDTIRNGYTF.

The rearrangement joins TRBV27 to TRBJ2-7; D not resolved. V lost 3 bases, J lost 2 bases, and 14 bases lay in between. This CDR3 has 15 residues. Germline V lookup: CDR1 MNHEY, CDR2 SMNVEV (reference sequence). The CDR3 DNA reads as TGTGCCAGCAGTTTCGGACGGGTACTTGCCTACGAGCAGTACTTC. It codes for CASSFGRVLAYEQYF.

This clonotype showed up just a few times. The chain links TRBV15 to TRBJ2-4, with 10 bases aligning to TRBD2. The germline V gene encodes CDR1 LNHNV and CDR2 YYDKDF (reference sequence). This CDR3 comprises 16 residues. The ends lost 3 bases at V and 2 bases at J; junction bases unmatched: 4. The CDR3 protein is CATSSLAGGSKNIQYF. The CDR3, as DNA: TGTGCCACCAGCAGCTTAGCGGGGGGTTCCAAAAACATTCAGTACTTC.

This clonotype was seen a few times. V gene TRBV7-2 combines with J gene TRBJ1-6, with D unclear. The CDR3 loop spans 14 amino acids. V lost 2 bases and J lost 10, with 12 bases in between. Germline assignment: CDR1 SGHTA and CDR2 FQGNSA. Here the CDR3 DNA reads TGTGCCAGCAGCTTATTGGTGGGAAGGTCACCCCTCCACTTT. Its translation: CASSLLVGRSPLHF.

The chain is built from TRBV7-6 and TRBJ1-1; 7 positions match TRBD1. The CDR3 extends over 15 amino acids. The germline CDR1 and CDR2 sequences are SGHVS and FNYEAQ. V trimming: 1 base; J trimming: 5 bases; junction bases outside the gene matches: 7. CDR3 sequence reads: CASSLVVGGLTEAFF. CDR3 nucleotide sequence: TGTGCCAGCAGCTTAGTGGTAGGGGGCTTGACTGAAGCTTTCTTT. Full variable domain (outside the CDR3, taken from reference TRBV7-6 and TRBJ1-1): GAGVSQSPRYKVTKRGQDVALRCDPISGHVSLYWYRQALGQGPEFLTYFNYEAQQDKSGLPNDRFSAERPEGSISTLTIQRTEQRDSAMYRCASSLVVGGLTEAFFGQGTRLTVV.

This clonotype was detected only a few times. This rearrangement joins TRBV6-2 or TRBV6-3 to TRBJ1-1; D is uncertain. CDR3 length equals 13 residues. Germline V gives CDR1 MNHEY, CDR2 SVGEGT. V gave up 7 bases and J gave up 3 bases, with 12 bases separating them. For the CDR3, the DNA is TGTGCCAGCAATGGTGAGGTCGACACTGAAGCTTTCTTT. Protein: CASNGEVDTEAFF.

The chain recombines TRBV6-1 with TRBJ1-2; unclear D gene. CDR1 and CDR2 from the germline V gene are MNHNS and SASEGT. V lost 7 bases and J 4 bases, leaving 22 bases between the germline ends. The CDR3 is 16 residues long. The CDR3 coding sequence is TGTGCCAGCACCCCAAGTTCCGGACCAAGGATCTATGGCTACACCTTC. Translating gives CASTPSSGPRIYGYTF.

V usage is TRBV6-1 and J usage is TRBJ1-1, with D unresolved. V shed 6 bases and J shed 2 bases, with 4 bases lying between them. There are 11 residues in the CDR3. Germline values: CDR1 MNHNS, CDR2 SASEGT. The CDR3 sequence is CASRGNTEAFF. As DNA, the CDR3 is TGTGCCAGCAGGGGAAACACTGAAGCTTTCTTT.

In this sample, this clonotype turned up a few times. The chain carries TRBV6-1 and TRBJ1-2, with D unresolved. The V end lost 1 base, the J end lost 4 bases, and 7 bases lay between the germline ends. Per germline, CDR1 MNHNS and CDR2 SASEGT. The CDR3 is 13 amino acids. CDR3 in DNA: TGTGCCAGCAGTGAAGGGACCTTCTATGGCTACACCTTC. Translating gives CASSEGTFYGYTF.

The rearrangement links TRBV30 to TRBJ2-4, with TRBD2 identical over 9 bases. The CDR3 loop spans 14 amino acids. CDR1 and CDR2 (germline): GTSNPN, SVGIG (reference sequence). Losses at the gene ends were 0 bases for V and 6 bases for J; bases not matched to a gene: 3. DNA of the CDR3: TGTGCCTGGAGTGTAGGCGGGAGGGGAAACATTCAGTACTTC. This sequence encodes CAWSVGGRGNIQYF. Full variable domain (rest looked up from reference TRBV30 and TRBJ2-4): SQTIHQWPATLVQPVGSPLSLECTVEGTSNPNLYWYRQAAGRGLQLLFYSVGIGQISSEVPQNLSASRPQDRQFILSSKKLLLSDSGFYLCAWSVGGRGNIQYFGAGTRLSVL.

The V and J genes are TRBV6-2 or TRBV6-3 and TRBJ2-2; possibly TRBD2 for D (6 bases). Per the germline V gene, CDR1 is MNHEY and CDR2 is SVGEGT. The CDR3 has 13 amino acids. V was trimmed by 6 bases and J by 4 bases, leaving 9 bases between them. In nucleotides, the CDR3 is TGTGCCAGCAGCTGGCGGGGCACCGGGGAGCTGTTTTTT. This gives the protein CASSWRGTGELFF.

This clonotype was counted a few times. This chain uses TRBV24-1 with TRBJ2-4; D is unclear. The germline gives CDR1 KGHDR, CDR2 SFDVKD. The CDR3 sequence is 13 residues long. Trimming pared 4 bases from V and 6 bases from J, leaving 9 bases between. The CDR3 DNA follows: TGTGCCACCAGTGACCAGCCAGGAAACATTCAGTACTTC. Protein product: CATSDQPGNIQYF.

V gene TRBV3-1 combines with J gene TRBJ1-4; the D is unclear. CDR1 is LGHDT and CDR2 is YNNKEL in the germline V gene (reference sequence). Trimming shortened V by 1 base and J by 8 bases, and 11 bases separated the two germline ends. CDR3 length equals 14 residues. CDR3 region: CASSQAGRDEKLFF. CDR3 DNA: TGTGCCAGCAGCCAAGCGGGAAGAGACGAAAAACTGTTTTTT. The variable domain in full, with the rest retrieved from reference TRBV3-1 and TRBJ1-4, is DTAVSQTPKYLVTQMGNDKSIKCEQNLGHDTMYWYKQDSKKFLKIMFSYNNKELIINETVPNRFSPKSPDKAHLNLHINSLELGDSAVYFCASSQAGRDEKLFFGSGTQLSVL.

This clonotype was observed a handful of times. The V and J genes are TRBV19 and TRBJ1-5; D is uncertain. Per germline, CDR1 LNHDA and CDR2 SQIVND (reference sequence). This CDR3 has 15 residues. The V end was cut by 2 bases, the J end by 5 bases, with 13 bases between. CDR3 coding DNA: TGTGCCAGTAGTATACAGGCCCGTCTGGATCAGCCCCAGCATTTT. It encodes CASSIQARLDQPQHF. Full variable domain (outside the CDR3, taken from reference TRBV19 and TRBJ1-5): DGGITQSPKYLFRKEGQNVTLSCEQNLNHDAMYWYRQDPGQGLRLIYYSQIVNDFQKGDIAEGYSVSREKKESFPLTVTSAQKNPTAFYLCASSIQARLDQPQHFGDGTRLSIL.

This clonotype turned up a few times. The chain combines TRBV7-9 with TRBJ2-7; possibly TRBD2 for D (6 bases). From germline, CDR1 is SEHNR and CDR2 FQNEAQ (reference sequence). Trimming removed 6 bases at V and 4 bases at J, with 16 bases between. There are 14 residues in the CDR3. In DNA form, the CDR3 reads TGTGCCAGCAGTCCAACCGGGGGTCGATACGAGCAGTACTTC. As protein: CASSPTGGRYEQYF.

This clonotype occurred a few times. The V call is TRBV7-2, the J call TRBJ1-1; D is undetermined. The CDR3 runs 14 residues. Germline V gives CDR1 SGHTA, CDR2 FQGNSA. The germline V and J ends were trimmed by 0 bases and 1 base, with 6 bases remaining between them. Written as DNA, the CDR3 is TGTGCCAGCAGCTTAGCGGTAGCGAACACTGAAGCTTTCTTT. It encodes CASSLAVANTEAFF.